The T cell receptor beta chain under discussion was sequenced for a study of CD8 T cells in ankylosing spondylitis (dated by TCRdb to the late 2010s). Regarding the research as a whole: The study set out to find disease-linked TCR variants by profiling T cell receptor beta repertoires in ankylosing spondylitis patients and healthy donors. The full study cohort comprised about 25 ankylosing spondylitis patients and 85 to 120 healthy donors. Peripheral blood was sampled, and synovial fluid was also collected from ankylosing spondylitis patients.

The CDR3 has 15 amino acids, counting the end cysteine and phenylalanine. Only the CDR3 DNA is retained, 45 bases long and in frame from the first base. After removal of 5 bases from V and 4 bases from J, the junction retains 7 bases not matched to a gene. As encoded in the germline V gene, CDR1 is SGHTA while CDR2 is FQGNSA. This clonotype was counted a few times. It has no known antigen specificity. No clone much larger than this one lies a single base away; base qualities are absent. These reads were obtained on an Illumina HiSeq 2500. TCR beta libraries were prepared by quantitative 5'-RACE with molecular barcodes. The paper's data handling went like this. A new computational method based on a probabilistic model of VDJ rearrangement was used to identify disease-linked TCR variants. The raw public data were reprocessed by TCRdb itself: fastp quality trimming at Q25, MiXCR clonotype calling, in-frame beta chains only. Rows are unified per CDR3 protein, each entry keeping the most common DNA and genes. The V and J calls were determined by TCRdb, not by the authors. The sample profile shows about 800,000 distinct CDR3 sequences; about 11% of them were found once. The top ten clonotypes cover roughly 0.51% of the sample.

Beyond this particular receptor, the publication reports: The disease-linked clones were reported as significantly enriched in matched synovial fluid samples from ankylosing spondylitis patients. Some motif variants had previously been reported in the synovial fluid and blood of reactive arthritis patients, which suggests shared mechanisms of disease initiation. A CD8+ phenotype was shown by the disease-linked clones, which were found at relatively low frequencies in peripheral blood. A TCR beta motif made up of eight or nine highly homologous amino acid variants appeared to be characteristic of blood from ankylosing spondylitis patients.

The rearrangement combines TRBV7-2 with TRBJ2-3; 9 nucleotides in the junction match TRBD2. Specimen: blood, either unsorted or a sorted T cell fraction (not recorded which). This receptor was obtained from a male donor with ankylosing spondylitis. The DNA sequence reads TGTGCCAGCAGCCCTGGACTAGCGCGCCCAGATACGCAGTATTTT. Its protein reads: CASSPGLARPDTQYF.